The TCR beta chain described here comes from a study of long-term antiretroviral therapy in people with HIV. Overall study findings and caveats: CDR3 lengths in HIV samples spanned a narrower range than controls.

This clone was seen once. What it binds is unknown. Researchers ran immunoSEQ v3.0 at survey level. Sequencing targeted roughly 35,000-50,000 T-cell genomes per sample. The data were produced by immunoSEQ multiplex PCR, yet TCRdb's version contains in-frame clones alone and is incomplete. The sample carries around 29,000 clones, more than 90% recorded once. Each donor had at least one pre-ART and at least two post-ART PBMC samples. Before they underwent DNA extraction, samples held roughly 0.95-11 million cryopreserved PBMC. Unmatched junction bases numbered 7, after V lost 2 bases and J lost 7 bases. Germline CDR1 and CDR2: SGHTA and FQGNSA. The CDR3 consists of 14 residues.

The starting material was unsorted PBMCs, obtained more than 6 years after starting antiretroviral therapy. The genes are TRBV7-2 and TRBJ2-7, with 8 bases that match TRBD1. The source of this sequence is a young man with HIV. In DNA, the CDR3 is TGTGCCAGCAGCTTATGGGGACAGGTAGTAGAGCAGTACTTC. This sequence encodes CASSLWGQVVEQYF. Filled out from reference TRBV7-2 and TRBJ2-7, the complete variable domain reads GAGVSQSPSNKVTEKGKDVELRCDPISGHTALYWYRQSLGQGLEFLIYFQGNSAPDKSGLPSDRFSAERTGGSVSTLTIQRTQQEDSAVYLCASSLWGQVVEQYFGPGTRLTVT.